This TCR beta chain was found in a study of PD-1 blockade in classical Hodgkin lymphoma. Time point denoted: newly diagnosed, previously untreated cHL patient sample. Trimming cost V 6 bases and J 0 bases; bases outside gene matches: 5. This CDR3 region has 15 residues. Germline V gene data show CDR1 as MNHEY and CDR2 as SVGAGI. Some clones are missing from TCRdb's copy, which holds only in-frame ones; the method was immunoSEQ multiplex PCR. The top ten clones hold less than 4% of a sample with roughly 17,000 clones, approximately 86% of them seen once. The rearrangement links TRBV6-5 to TRBJ1-3; 7 bases fit TRBD1. This sequence originates from a human donor with classical Hodgkin lymphoma. Sequenced material: peripheral blood mononuclear cells (PBMCs). CDR3 sequence (DNA): TGTGCCAGCAGGAGAACAGGGGACTCTGGAAACACCATATATTTT. Translation gives CASRRTGDSGNTIYF.